The 32 T cell receptor beta chains given below trace back to one sample, sequenced in a study of cytomegalovirus exposure and HLA in healthy donors. Primers for the PCR totalled 60 Vbeta and 13 Jbeta. Repertoires were generated with immunoSEQ multiplex PCR, while TCRdb's copy carries only in-frame clones and drops some. The sample lists 100,000 to 150,000 clones, 60% to 80% occurring once. Sequenced: PBMCs. The receptors originated from a woman in her 50s in good health and CMV-seronegative.

In its sample, this clone was seen a few times. As DNA, the CDR3 is TGTGCCAGTAGTACCACGGGGGACACTGAAGCTTTCTTT. Protein sequence: CASSTTGDTEAFF. This rearrangement joins TRBV19 to TRBJ1-1; D is possibly TRBD1 (5 bases). The germline V gene has CDR1 LNHDA and CDR2 SQIVND (reference sequence). CDR3 length: 13 residues. Trimming took 4 bases from V and 3 from J, leaving 9 bases between them. Looking up the rest from reference TRBV19 and TRBJ1-1 gives the full variable domain: DGGITQSPKYLFRKEGQNVTLSCEQNLNHDAMYWYRQDPGQGLRLIYYSQIVNDFQKGDIAEGYSVSREKKESFPLTVTSAQKNPTAFYLCASSTTGDTEAFFGQGTRLTVV.

The chain carries TRBV30 and TRBJ2-5, with 10 bases identical to TRBD1. The CDR3 runs to 13 residues. The V segment lost 4 bases and the J segment 5 bases; nucleotides outside the gene matches: 4. Germline V gene lookup returns CDR1 GTSNPN and CDR2 SVGIG (reference sequence). The CDR3 sequence is CAWTQTGGETQYF. CDR3 nucleotides: TGTGCCTGGACCCAGACAGGGGGCGAGACCCAGTACTTC.

The chain combines TRBV7-2 with TRBJ2-4; 7 bases map to TRBD1. V trimming: 1 base; J trimming: 7 bases; junction bases outside the gene matches: 4. This CDR3 contains 14 residues. Looked up from germline, CDR1 is SGHTA and CDR2 is FQGNSA. The CDR3 bases are TGTGCCAGCAGCTTAGGACAGGGTACGAACATTCAGTACTTC. It yields the protein CASSLGQGTNIQYF.

The chain joins TRBV11-2 to TRBJ2-1, with TRBD2 identical over 10 bases. This CDR3 has 15 residues. Germline CDR1 and CDR2: SGHAT and FQNNGV. V shed 4 bases and J 4 bases; nucleotides not matched to a gene: 4. CDR3 loop: CASSSLAGVYNEQFF. The CDR3 DNA is TGTGCCAGCAGCTCGCTAGCGGGAGTTTACAATGAGCAGTTCTTC.

The chain recombines TRBV11-3 with TRBJ2-3; 12 bases are a match to TRBD2. The CDR3 is made up of 15 amino acids. Germline V gives CDR1 SGHNT, CDR2 YENEEA. With V trimmed by 1 base and J by 4 bases, 0 bases remained unmatched. CDR3 amino acids: CASSLGLAGADTQYF. The CDR3 DNA reads TGTGCCAGCAGCTTAGGACTAGCGGGAGCAGATACGCAGTATTTT. The whole variable domain, filled in from reference TRBV11-3 and TRBJ2-3, reads EAGVVQSPRYKIIEKKQPVAFWCNPISGHNTLYWYLQNLGQGPELLIRYENEEAVDDSQLPKDRFSAERLKGVDSTLKIQPAELGDSAVYLCASSLGLAGADTQYFGPGTRLTVL.

V is TRBV27 and J is TRBJ1-6; 9 bases are shared with TRBD1. CDR1 MNHEY and CDR2 SMNVEV come from the germline V gene (reference sequence). This CDR3 has 16 residues. The V and J ends lost 6 bases and 5 bases, in that order; junction bases with no gene match: 8. Here the CDR3 reads CASRTQGAVDNSPLHF. In DNA, the CDR3 is TGTGCCAGCAGGACACAGGGGGCGGTTGATAATTCACCCCTCCACTTT.

The rearrangement uses TRBV2 and TRBJ1-5, with D possibly being TRBD1 (5 bases). The length of the CDR3 is 14 residues. Germline CDR1 SNHLY, CDR2 FYNNEI. V shed 3 bases and J shed 3 bases, with 9 bases lying between them. In DNA form, the CDR3 reads TGTGCCAGCAGTGAGGGGCAAATCAATCAGCCCCAGCATTTT. Its translation is CASSEGQINQPQHF.

This chain uses TRBV28 with TRBJ2-7, with 8 bases aligning to TRBD2. Germline values: CDR1 MDHEN, CDR2 SYDVKM. The V segment lost 1 base and the J segment 2 bases; nucleotides outside the gene matches: 4. This CDR3 is 15 amino acids long. CDR3 loop: CASSLFSGIPYEQYF. The CDR3 DNA follows: TGTGCCAGCAGTTTATTTAGCGGGATCCCCTACGAGCAGTACTTC. The entire variable domain, with the rest obtained from reference TRBV28 and TRBJ2-7, is as follows: DVKVTQSSRYLVKRTGEKVFLECVQDMDHENMFWYRQDPGLGLRLIYFSYDVKMKEKGDIPEGYSVSREKKERFSLILESASTNQTSMYLCASSLFSGIPYEQYFGPGTRLTVT.

The chain employs TRBV5-1 and TRBJ2-2, with TRBD2 identical over 8 bases. V trimming: 2 bases; J trimming: 6 bases; junction bases outside the gene matches: 9. CDR3 length: 16 residues. Per the germline V gene, CDR1 is SGHRS and CDR2 is YFSETQ. The CDR3 region is CASSFGAGEVPGELFF. The DNA for the CDR3 is TGCGCCAGCAGCTTTGGAGCGGGAGAGGTCCCCGGGGAGCTGTTTTTT.

Only a few counts were recorded for this clone. V is TRBV5-4 and J is TRBJ1-3; D is uncertain. Germline-derived CDR1 and CDR2 are SGHNT and YYREEE (reference sequence). This CDR3 contains 14 residues. The V end lost 0 bases, the J end lost 0 bases, and 4 bases lay between the germline ends. The CDR3 is CASSLAGSGNTIYF. In nucleotides, the CDR3 is TGTGCCAGCAGCTTGGCGGGCTCTGGAAACACCATATATTTT.

The chain uses TRBV11-1 and TRBJ2-7; D gene uncertain. Trimming cost V 3 bases and J 0 bases, with 12 bases left between them. Germline lookup yields CDR1 SGHAT and CDR2 FQDESV (reference sequence). The CDR3 has 15 residues. For the CDR3, the DNA is TGTGCCAGCAGCTTTAGGAGAGCCAGCTCCTACGAGCAGTACTTC. Its protein is CASSFRRASSYEQYF.

V usage is TRBV7-6 and J usage is TRBJ2-2, with D possibly being TRBD1 (5 bases). Per germline, CDR1 SGHVS and CDR2 FNYEAQ. The CDR3 runs 14 residues. V lost 11 bases to trimming and J lost 2 bases, with 15 bases between them. The CDR3 DNA reads as TGTGCCGGCCAGGGTGTAGGAAACACCGGGGAGCTGTTTTTT. Protein sequence: CAGQGVGNTGELFF.

The chain joins TRBV4-3 to TRBJ2-1; D is undetermined. V lost 5 bases and J lost 6, with 17 bases in between. CDR3 size: 15 residues. CDR1 is LGHNA, CDR2 YSLEER, per germline. CDR3 region: CASSVADMFVNEQFF. CDR3 bases: TGCGCCAGCAGCGTAGCTGATATGTTCGTCAATGAGCAGTTCTTC.

The chain has TRBV2 and TRBJ1-1; the match to TRBD1 covers 8 bases. This CDR3 contains 14 residues. Per the germline V gene, CDR1 is SNHLY and CDR2 is FYNNEI. The V and J ends lost 8 bases and 4 bases, in that order; junction bases with no gene match: 9. The CDR3 DNA reads as TGTGCCAGCTCGGGTGGGGACAGGATCACTGAAGCTTTCTTT. Protein product: CASSGGDRITEAFF.

This clone appeared once. The rearrangement joins TRBV11-2 to TRBJ1-1; D possibly corresponds to TRBD1 (6 bases). The germline V and J ends were trimmed by 7 bases and 11 bases, with 23 bases remaining between them. The CDR3 is made up of 14 amino acids. In germline, CDR1 is SGHAT, CDR2 FQNNGV. CDR3 protein: CASIKAREGVTAFF. In DNA form, the CDR3 reads TGTGCCAGCATCAAGGCAAGGGAGGGGGTTACGGCTTTCTTT.

The chain uses TRBV15 and TRBJ2-1, with 8 bases lining up with TRBD1. CDR1 LNHNV and CDR2 YYDKDF come from the germline V gene (reference sequence). V gave up 2 bases and J gave up 4 bases; unmatched junction bases: 4. The CDR3 loop spans 15 amino acids. CDR3 sequence reads: CATSRQGAEYNEQFF. The CDR3, as DNA: TGTGCCACCAGCAGACAGGGGGCGGAATACAATGAGCAGTTCTTC.

This sequence joins TRBV4-2 and TRBJ1-2; TRBD1 matches at 7 bases. This CDR3 spans 13 amino acids. Germline assignment: CDR1 LGHNA and CDR2 YNFKEQ. J lost 6 bases, V lost 1 base, and 2 bases had no gene match. CDR3 loop: CASSQGQGNGYTF. Written as DNA, the CDR3 is TGTGCCAGCAGCCAAGGACAGGGTAATGGCTACACCTTC.

The chain is built from TRBV5-6 and TRBJ2-7, with D possibly TRBD2 on 5 matching bases. Trimming removed 0 bases at V and 7 bases at J, with 8 bases between. Germline V gene lookup returns CDR1 SGHDT and CDR2 YYEEEE. This CDR3 is 12 amino acids long. CDR3 residues: CASSLGPGEQYF. The DNA for the CDR3 is TGTGCCAGCAGCTTGGGACCGGGGGAGCAGTACTTC.

This clone was observed a few times. V gene TRBV5-5 combines with J gene TRBJ2-1; 9 bases align to TRBD2. Trimming removed 1 base from V and 3 bases from J; junction bases left unmatched: 2. The CDR3 covers 15 residues. CDR1 SGHKS and CDR2 YYEKEE come from the germline V gene (reference sequence). The CDR3 spells CASSLIAGVYNEQFF. Here the CDR3 DNA reads TGTGCCAGCAGCTTGATAGCGGGAGTCTACAATGAGCAGTTCTTC.

The V call is TRBV4-3, the J call TRBJ1-2, with a tentative D call TRBD1 (6 bases). V dropped 4 bases and J dropped 4 bases, with 13 bases sitting between them. The CDR3 covers 14 residues. Per germline, CDR1 LGHNA and CDR2 YSLEER. CDR3 in DNA: TGCGCCAGCAGCCCGGAGGGGGGGGCCTATGGCTACACCTTC. Its protein is CASSPEGGAYGYTF.

V gene TRBV5-4 combines with J gene TRBJ1-6; D ambiguous. Trimming stripped 0 bases from V and 14 bases from J, with 15 bases between. Germline V lookup: CDR1 SGHNT, CDR2 YYREEE (reference sequence). The CDR3 spans 14 residues. The CDR3 reads CASSLGNTDAALHF. The DNA of the CDR3 is TGTGCCAGCAGCTTGGGTAACACGGATGCGGCCCTCCACTTT.

This chain joins TRBV28 and TRBJ2-3; possibly TRBD2 for D (5 bases). Germline loops: CDR1 MDHEN, CDR2 SYDVKM. The CDR3 covers 15 residues. The ends were cut back, 2 bases at V and 2 bases at J, with 11 bases in the middle. In DNA, the CDR3 is TGTGCCAGCAGTTTAGACTCCGGGGTCACAGATACGCAGTATTTT. It translates to CASSLDSGVTDTQYF.

This clone was recorded a few times. The chain employs TRBV30 and TRBJ2-2; 8 nucleotides line up with TRBD1. Germline values: CDR1 GTSNPN, CDR2 SVGIG (reference sequence). The CDR3 length is 13 residues. V shed 8 bases and J 6 bases; nucleotides not matched to a gene: 8. CDR3 sequence reads: CALPGTGAGELFF. As DNA, the CDR3 is TGTGCCCTACCCGGGACAGGCGCCGGGGAGCTGTTTTTT.

The rearrangement links TRBV2 to TRBJ2-3; D perhaps matches TRBD2 (6 bases). The CDR3 has 15 residues. Trimming stripped 2 bases from V and 0 bases from J, with 9 bases between. From germline, CDR1 is SNHLY and CDR2 FYNNEI. As DNA, the CDR3 is TGTGCCAGCAGTGAACTAGCGCCTAGCACAGATACGCAGTATTTT. This translates into CASSELAPSTDTQYF.

This clone has only one observation. CDR3 amino acids: CASSIGGHTGGYTF. CDR3 in DNA: TGTGCCAGTAGTATAGGAGGACATACGGGCGGCTACACCTTC. This chain joins TRBV19 and TRBJ1-2, with D perhaps TRBD1 (5 bases). This CDR3 region has 14 residues. Germline V gives CDR1 LNHDA, CDR2 SQIVND (reference sequence). Trimming shortened V by 1 base and J by 8 bases, and 14 bases separated the two germline ends. The full variable domain, rest sourced from reference TRBV19 and TRBJ1-2, is DGGITQSPKYLFRKEGQNVTLSCEQNLNHDAMYWYRQDPGQGLRLIYYSQIVNDFQKGDIAEGYSVSREKKESFPLTVTSAQKNPTAFYLCASSIGGHTGGYTFGSGTRLTVV.

The CDR3 here is CSVESGMNTEAFF. The CDR3 DNA reads as TGCAGCGTTGAAAGCGGCATGAACACTGAAGCTTTCTTT. The chain recombines TRBV29-1 with TRBJ1-1; D ambiguous. Germline CDR1 is SQVTM and CDR2 is ANQGSEA. The CDR3 totals 13 residues. V was pared by 2 bases and J by 0 bases, with 7 bases between. The full variable domain, completed using reference TRBV29-1 and TRBJ1-1, is SAVISQKPSRDICQRGTSLTIQCQVDSQVTMMFWYRQQPGQSLTLIATANQGSEATYESGFVIDKFPISRPNLTFSTLTVSNMSPEDSSIYLCSVESGMNTEAFFGQGTRLTVV.

The chain has TRBV29-1 and TRBJ1-4; 7 nucleotides line up with TRBD1. Germline V gene lookup returns CDR1 SQVTM and CDR2 ANQGSEA. J gave up 1 base and V 7 bases, and 3 bases lay outside the gene matches. The CDR3 sequence is 13 residues long. The CDR3 DNA reads TGCAGCGCCCAGGGGGGAACTAATGAAAAACTGTTTTTT. It specifies CSAQGGTNEKLFF.

CDR3 amino acids: CASSSLTGTGEQYF. CDR3 sequence (DNA): TGTGCCAGCAGCTCCCTAACCGGGACAGGCGAGCAGTACTTC. The chain couples TRBV11-2 to TRBJ2-7; 8 bases map to TRBD1. This CDR3 is built from 14 residues. Germline assignment: CDR1 SGHAT and CDR2 FQNNGV. Trimming at V came to 4 bases and at J to 6 bases, leaving 8 bases not matched to a gene.

The CDR3, as DNA: TGTGCCAGCAGCGTAGAAAGAGGGACAGGGACGATTCACGAGCAGTACTTC. Residues: CASSVERGTGTIHEQYF. The chain is built from TRBV9 and TRBJ2-5; 9 nucleotides agree with TRBD1. The J call is in doubt because the DNA end fits TRBJ2-7 better. Germline V CDR1 and CDR2: SGDLS, YYNGEE. The CDR3 has 17 residues.

This clone was observed a few times. The rearrangement links TRBV27 to TRBJ1-5; D may be TRBD1 (6 bases). The CDR3 is made up of 14 amino acids. Germline CDR1 reads MNHEY; CDR2 reads SMNVEV (reference sequence). Trimming stripped 8 bases from V and 5 bases from J, with 16 bases between. DNA of the CDR3: TGTGCCAGCGCCCCCGGGGAGGGGGATCAGCCCCAGCATTTT. Amino acids: CASAPGEGDQPQHF.

In this sample, this clone turned up a few times. The chain couples TRBV7-2 to TRBJ1-4, with D tentatively TRBD1 (5 bases). Trimming stripped 5 bases from V and 10 bases from J, with 20 bases between. Looked up from germline, CDR1 is SGHTA and CDR2 is FQGNSA. The CDR3 is 15 amino acids. This CDR3 reads CASSNIRDLGRKLFF. The CDR3 DNA reads as TGTGCCAGCAGCAACATCCGGGACCTCGGGAGAAAACTGTTTTTT.

About this clone itself: At one boundary the junction diverges from the germline segment, which might be a read error. The gene calls are TRBV7-9 and TRBJ2-1; D is ambiguous. This CDR3 is 11 amino acids long. CDR1 is SEHNR and CDR2 is FQNEAQ in the germline V gene (reference sequence). The CDR3 sequence is CSSSLDQAWVF. The CDR3 nucleotides read TGTTCCAGCAGCTTAGACCAGGCCTGGGTCTTC.